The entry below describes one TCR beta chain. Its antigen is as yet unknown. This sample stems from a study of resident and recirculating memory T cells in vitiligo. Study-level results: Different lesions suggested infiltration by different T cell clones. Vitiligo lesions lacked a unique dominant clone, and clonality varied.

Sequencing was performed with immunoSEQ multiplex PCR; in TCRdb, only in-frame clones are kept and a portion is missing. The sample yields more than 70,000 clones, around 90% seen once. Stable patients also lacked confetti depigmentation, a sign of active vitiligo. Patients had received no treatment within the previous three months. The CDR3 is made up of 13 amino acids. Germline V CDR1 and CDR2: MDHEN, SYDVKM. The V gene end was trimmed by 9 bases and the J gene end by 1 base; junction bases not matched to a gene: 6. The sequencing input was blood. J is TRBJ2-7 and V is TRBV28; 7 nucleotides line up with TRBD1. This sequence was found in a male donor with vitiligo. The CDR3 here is CASKKTGSYEQYF. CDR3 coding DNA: TGTGCCAGTAAAAAGACAGGGTCCTACGAGCAGTACTTC.